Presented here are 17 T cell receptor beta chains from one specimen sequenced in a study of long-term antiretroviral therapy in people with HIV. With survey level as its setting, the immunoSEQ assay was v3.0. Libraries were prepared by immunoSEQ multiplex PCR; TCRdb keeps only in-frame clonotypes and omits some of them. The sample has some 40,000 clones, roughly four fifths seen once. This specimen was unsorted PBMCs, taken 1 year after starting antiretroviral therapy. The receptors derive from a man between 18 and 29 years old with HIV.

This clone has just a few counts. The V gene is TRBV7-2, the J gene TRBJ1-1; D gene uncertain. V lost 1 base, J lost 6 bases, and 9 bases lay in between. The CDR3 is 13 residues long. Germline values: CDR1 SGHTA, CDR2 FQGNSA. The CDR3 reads CASSLGGWAEAFF. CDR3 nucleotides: TGTGCCAGCAGCTTAGGGGGATGGGCTGAAGCTTTCTTT.

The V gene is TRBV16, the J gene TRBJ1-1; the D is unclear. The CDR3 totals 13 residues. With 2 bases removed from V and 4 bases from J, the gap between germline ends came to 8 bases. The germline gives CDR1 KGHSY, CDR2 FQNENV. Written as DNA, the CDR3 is TGTGCCAGCAGCCAAAGAGGGTTCACTGAAGCTTTCTTT. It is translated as CASSQRGFTEAFF.

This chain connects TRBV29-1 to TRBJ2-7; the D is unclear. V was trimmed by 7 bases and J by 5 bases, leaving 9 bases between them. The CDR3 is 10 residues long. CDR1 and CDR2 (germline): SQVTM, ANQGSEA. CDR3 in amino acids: CSAVDNEQYF. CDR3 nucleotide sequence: TGCAGCGCAGTAGACAACGAGCAGTACTTC.

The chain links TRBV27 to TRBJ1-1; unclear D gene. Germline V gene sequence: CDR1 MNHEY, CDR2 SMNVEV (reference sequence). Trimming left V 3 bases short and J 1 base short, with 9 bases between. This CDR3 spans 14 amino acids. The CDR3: CASSFGRRNTEAFF. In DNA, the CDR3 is TGTGCCAGCAGTTTCGGGAGGAGGAACACTGAAGCTTTCTTT.

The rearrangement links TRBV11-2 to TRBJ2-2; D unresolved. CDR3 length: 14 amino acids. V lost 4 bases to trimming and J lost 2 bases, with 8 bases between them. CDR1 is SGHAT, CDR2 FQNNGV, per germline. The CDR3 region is CASSSLHNTGELFF. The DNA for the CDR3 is TGTGCCAGCAGCTCCTTGCACAACACCGGGGAGCTGTTTTTT.

CDR3 loop: CASNSLWGPEDQPQHF. The CDR3 DNA follows: TGTGCCAGCAATTCTCTTTGGGGGCCGGAGGATCAGCCCCAGCATTTT. The chain has TRBV27 and TRBJ1-5, with D possibly TRBD1 on 6 matching bases. This CDR3 is built from 16 residues. The germline V gene encodes CDR1 MNHEY and CDR2 SMNVEV (reference sequence). V shed 7 bases and J shed 5 bases, with 21 bases lying between them.

In DNA form, the CDR3 reads TGTGCCAGCAGTTACGGAACTGAAGCTTTCTTT. Its protein is CASSYGTEAFF. V gene TRBV6-6 combines with J gene TRBJ1-1; D is uncertain. In germline, CDR1 is MNHNY, CDR2 SVGAGI (reference sequence). The CDR3 is made up of 11 amino acids. The V end was cut by 2 bases, the J end by 5 bases, with 3 bases between.

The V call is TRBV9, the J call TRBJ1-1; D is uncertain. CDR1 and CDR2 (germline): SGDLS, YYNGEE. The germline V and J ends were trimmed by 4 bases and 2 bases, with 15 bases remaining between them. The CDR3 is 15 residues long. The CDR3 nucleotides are TGTGCCAGCAGCCCCTTCCCCGAGGTCAACACTGAAGCTTTCTTT. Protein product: CASSPFPEVNTEAFF.

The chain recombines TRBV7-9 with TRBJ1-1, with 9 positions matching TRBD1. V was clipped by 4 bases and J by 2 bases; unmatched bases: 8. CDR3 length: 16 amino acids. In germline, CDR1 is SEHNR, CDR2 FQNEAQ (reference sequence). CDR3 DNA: TGTGCCAGCAGCTCGACGGACAGGGGCGTAAACACTGAAGCTTTCTTT. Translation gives CASSSTDRGVNTEAFF.

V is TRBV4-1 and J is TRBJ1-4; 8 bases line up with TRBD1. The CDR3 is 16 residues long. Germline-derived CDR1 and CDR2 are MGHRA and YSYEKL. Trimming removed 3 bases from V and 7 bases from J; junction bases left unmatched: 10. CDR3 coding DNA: TGCGCCAGCAGCCATTCAGACAGGGGATTAGGTGAAAAACTGTTTTTT. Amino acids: CASSHSDRGLGEKLFF.

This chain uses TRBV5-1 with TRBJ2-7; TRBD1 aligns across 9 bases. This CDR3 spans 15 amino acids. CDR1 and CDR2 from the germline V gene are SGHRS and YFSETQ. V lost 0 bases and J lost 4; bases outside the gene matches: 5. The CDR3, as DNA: TGCGCCAGCAGCTTGGCAGGGACAGGGTTTTACGAGCAGTACTTC. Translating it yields CASSLAGTGFYEQYF.

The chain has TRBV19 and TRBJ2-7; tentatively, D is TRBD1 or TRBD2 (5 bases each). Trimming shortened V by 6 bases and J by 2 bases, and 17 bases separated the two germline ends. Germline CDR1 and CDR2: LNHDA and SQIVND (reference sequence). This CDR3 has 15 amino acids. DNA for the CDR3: TGTGCCAGTAGCCCTACCGGGACGGAAACCTACGAGCAGTACTTC. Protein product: CASSPTGTETYEQYF.

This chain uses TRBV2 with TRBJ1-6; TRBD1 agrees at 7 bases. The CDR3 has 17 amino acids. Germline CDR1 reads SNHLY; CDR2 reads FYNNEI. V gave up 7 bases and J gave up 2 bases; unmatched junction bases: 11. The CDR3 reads CASITSAGTAYNSPLHF. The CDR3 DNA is TGTGCCAGCATCACCTCAGCCGGGACAGCCTATAATTCACCCCTCCACTTT.

The CDR3 coding sequence is TGTGCCAGTAGTCATGAGGAGGGTCGAGGCAATCAGCCCCAGCATTTT. Protein product: CASSHEEGRGNQPQHF. The gene calls are TRBV19 and TRBJ1-5; D gene unclear. Germline V CDR1 and CDR2: LNHDA, SQIVND (reference sequence). There are 16 residues in the CDR3. Trimming took off 5 bases at V and 2 bases at J, with 16 bases between the two ends.

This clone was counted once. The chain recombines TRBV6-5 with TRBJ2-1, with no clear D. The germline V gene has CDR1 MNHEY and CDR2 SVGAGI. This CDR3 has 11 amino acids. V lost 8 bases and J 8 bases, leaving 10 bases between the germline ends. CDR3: CASLIGHEQFF. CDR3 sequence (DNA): TGTGCCAGCCTGATCGGCCATGAGCAGTTCTTC.

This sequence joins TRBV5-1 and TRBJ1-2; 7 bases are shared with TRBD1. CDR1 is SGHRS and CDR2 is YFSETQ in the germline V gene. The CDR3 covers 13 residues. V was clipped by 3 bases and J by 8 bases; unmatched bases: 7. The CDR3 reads CASSWEGAPGYTF. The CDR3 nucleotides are TGCGCCAGCAGCTGGGAGGGGGCGCCGGGCTACACCTTC.

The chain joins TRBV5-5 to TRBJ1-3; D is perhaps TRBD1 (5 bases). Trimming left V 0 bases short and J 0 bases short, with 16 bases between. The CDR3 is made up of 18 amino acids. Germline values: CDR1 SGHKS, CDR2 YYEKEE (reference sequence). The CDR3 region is CASSLAPGLLVSGNTIYF. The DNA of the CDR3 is TGTGCCAGCAGCTTGGCCCCAGGGCTCCTCGTCTCTGGAAACACCATATATTTT.